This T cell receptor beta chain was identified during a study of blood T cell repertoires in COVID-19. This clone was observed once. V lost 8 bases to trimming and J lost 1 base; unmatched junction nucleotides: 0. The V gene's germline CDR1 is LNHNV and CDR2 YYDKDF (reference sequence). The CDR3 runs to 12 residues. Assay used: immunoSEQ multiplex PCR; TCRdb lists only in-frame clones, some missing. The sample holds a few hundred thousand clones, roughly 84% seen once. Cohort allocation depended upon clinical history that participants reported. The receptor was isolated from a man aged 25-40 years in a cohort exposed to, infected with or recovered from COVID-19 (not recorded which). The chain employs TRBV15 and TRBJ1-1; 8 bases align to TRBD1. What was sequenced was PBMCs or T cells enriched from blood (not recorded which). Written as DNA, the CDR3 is TGTGCCACCGGGACAGGGAACACTGAAGCTTTCTTT. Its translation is CATGTGNTEAFF.